This paragraph covers one T cell receptor beta chain sequence. The V gene's germline CDR1 is MDHEN and CDR2 SYDVKM. Trimming took 1 base from V and 6 from J, leaving 12 bases between them. CDR3 length: 14 amino acids. Clones were sequenced by immunoSEQ multiplex PCR, and TCRdb holds only the in-frame ones, with some missing. This sample has around 300,000 clones, with approximately 90% found just once. The source of the sample is a study of blood T cell repertoires in COVID-19. The chain is built from TRBV28 and TRBJ1-2; D remains ambiguous. The sequence was collected from a woman aged 30 to 39 with active or convalescent COVID-19. The sequenced sample consisted of peripheral blood. The DNA of the CDR3 is TGTGCCAGCAGTTTATTGGCAGGTGTGAATGGCTACACCTTC. Protein sequence: CASSLLAGVNGYTF.